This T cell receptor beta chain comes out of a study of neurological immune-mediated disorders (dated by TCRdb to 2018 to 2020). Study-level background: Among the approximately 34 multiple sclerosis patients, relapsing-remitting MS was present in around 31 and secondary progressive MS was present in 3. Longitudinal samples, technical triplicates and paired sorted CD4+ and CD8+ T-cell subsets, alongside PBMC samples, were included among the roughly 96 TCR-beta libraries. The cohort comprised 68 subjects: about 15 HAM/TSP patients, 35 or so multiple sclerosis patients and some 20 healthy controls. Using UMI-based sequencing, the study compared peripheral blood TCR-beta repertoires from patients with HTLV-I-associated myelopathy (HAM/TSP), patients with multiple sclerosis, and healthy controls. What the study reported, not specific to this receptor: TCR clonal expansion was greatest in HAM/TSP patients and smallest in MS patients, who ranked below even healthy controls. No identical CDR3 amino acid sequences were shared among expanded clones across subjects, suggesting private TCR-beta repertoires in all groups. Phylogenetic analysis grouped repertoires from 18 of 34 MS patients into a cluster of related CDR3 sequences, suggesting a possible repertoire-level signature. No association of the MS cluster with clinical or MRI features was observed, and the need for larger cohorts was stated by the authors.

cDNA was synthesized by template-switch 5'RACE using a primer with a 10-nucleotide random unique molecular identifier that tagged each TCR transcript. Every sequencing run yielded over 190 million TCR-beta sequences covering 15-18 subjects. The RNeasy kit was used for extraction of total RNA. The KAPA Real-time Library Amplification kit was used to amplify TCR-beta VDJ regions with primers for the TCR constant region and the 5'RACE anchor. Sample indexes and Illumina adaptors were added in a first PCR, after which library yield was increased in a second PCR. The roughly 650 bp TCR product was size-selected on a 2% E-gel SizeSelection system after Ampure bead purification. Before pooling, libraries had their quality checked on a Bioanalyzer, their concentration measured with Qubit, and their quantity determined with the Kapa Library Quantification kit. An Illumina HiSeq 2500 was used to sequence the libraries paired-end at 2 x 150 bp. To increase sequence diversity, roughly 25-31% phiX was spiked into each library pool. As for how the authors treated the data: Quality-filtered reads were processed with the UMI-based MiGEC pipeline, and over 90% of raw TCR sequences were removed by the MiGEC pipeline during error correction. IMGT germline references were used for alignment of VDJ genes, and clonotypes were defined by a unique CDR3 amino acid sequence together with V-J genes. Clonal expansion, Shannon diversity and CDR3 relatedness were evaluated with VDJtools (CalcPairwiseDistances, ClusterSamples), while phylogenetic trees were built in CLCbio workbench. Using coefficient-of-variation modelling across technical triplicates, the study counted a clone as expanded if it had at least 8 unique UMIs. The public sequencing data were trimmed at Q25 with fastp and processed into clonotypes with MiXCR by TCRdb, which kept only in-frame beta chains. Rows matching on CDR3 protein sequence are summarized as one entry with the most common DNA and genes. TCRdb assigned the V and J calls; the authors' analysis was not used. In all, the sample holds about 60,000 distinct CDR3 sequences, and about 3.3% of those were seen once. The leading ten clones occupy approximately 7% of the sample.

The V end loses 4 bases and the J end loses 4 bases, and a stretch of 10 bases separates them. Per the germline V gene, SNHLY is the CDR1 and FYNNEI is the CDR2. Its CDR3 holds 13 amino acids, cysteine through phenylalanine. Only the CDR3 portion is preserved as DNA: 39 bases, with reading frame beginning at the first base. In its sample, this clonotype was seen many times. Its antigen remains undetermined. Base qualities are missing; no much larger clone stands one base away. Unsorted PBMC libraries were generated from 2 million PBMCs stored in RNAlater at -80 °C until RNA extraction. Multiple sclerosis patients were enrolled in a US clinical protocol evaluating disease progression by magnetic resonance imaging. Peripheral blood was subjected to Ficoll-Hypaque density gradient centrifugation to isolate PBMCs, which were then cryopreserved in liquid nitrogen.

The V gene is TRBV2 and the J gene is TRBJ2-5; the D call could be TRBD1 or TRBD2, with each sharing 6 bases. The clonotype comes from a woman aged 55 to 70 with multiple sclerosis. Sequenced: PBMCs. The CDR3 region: CASSVGGGETQYF. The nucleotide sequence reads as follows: TGTGCCAGCAGTGTGGGGGGCGGAGAGACCCAGTACTTC.